Shown below are 8 T cell receptor beta chains from a single sample sequenced in a study of response to subunit inactivated influenza vaccine. From the RT-PCR reads, TCRdb called clonotypes with MiXCR, one entry per CDR3 protein. Of approximately 290,000 distinct CDR3 sequences listed, approximately 20% were seen once; the top ten hold around a tenth. Sample: PBMCs from blood, taken approximately 22 months after vaccination. The receptors stem from a man in his fifties or sixties who received an inactivated influenza vaccine.

This sequence joins TRBV20-1 and TRBJ2-1; 9 bases agree with TRBD2. The CDR3 covers 15 residues. After removal of 1 base from V and 3 bases from J, the junction contained 4 bases not matched to a gene. Looked up from germline, CDR1 is DFQATT and CDR2 is SNEGSKA (reference sequence). The CDR3, as DNA: TGCAGTGCTAGAGGACTAGCGGAAATCTACAATGAGCAGTTCTTC. Protein product: CSARGLAEIYNEQFF.

This clonotype was seen a handful of times. V gene TRBV7-2 combines with J gene TRBJ1-4, with 9 bases matching TRBD1. J lost 7 bases, V lost 5 bases, and 5 bases had no gene match. CDR3 length: 14 residues. Germline lookup yields CDR1 SGHTA and CDR2 FQGNSA. The CDR3 DNA sequence: TGTGCCAGCAGCCCTACGACAGGGGGTGAAAAACTGTTTTTT. The encoded protein is CASSPTTGGEKLFF.

The chain employs TRBV7-2 and TRBJ2-1, with D unclear. The V end lost 4 bases, the J end lost 6 bases, and 16 bases lay between the germline ends. The CDR3 sequence is 15 residues long. CDR1 and CDR2 from the germline V gene are SGHTA and FQGNSA. The CDR3 region is CASSSSGVHPNEQFF. Written as DNA, the CDR3 is TGTGCCAGCAGCTCATCCGGAGTACACCCCAATGAGCAGTTCTTC.

This clonotype was seen a single time. The chain couples TRBV5-4 to TRBJ2-7; no reliable D call. The CDR3 runs 13 residues. With 2 bases removed from V and 3 bases from J, the gap between germline ends came to 9 bases. CDR1 is SGHNT, CDR2 YYREEE, per germline (reference sequence). The CDR3 nucleotides read TGTGCCAGCAGCTTCGCGGACGGCTACGAGCAGTACTTC. Its protein is CASSFADGYEQYF.

J is TRBJ1-1 and V is TRBV30; D is undetermined. V was cut by 4 bases and J by 4 bases, with 16 bases left in between. The CDR3 loop spans 14 amino acids. Germline V lookup: CDR1 GTSNPN, CDR2 SVGIG (reference sequence). In DNA form, the CDR3 reads TGTGCCTGGACCCGGAATGGACGAGCCACTGAAGCTTTCTTT. Its translation is CAWTRNGRATEAFF.

This clonotype was picked up a small number of times. The chain combines TRBV4-1 with TRBJ1-1; no firm D call. Trimming left V 1 base short and J 0 bases short, with 12 bases between. Germline V gene sequence: CDR1 MGHRA, CDR2 YSYEKL. The CDR3 is 16 residues long. For the CDR3, the DNA is TGCGCCAGCAGCCAAGGTCTCAACAATTTGAACACTGAAGCTTTCTTT. Translation gives CASSQGLNNLNTEAFF.

V usage is TRBV6-2 or TRBV6-3 and J usage is TRBJ1-2; D is perhaps TRBD1 (5 bases). Looked up from germline, CDR1 is MNHEY and CDR2 is SVGEGT. Between the trimmed V and J ends, which lost 7 bases and 3 bases, there was a span of 15 bases. The CDR3 covers 14 residues. CDR3 sequence: CASNRDSNDYGYTF. CDR3 nucleotide sequence: TGTGCCAGCAACCGGGACTCAAACGACTATGGCTACACCTTC.

The table lists this clonotype with many counts. A junction end diverges from the germline sequence, so it may reflect a read error. The CDR3 here is CASSVDLSRNEKLFF. The CDR3 DNA reads as TGTGCCAGCAGCGTAGACCTGTCACGCAATGAAAAACTGTTTTTT. V usage is TRBV11-2 and J usage is TRBJ1-4; D unclear. The germline CDR1 and CDR2 sequences are SGHAT and FQNNGV. The CDR3 length is 15 residues.